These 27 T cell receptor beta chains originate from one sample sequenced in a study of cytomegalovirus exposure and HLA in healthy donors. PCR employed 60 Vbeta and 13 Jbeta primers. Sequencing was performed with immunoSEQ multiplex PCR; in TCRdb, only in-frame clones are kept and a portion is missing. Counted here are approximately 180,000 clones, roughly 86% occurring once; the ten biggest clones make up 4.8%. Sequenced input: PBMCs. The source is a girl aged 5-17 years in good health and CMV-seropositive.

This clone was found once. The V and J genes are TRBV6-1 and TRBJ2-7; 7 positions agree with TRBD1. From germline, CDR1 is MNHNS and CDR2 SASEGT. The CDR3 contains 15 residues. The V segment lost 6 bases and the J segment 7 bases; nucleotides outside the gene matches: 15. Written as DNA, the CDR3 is TGTGCCAGCAGCCCTCATAAGGGGGCGCAGGGGGAGCAGTACTTC. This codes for CASSPHKGAQGEQYF.

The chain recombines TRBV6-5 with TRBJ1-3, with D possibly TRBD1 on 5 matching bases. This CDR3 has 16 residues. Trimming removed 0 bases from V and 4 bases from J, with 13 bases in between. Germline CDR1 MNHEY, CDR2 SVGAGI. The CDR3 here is CASSYSARGSGNTIYF. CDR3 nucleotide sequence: TGTGCCAGCAGTTACTCGGCAAGGGGTAGCGGAAACACCATATATTTT.

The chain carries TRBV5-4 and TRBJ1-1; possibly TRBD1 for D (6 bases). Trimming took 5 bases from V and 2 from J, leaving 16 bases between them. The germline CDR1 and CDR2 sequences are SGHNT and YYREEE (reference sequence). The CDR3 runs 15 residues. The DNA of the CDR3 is TGTGCCAGCAGACCCACAGGGTACTCTAACACTGAAGCTTTCTTT. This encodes CASRPTGYSNTEAFF.

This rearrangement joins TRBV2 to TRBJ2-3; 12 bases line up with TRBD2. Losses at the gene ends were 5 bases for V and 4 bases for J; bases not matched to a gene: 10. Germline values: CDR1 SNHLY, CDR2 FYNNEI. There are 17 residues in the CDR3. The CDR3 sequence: CASSPPSSGGASDTQYF. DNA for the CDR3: TGTGCCAGCAGTCCTCCCTCTAGCGGGGGGGCTTCAGATACGCAGTATTTT.

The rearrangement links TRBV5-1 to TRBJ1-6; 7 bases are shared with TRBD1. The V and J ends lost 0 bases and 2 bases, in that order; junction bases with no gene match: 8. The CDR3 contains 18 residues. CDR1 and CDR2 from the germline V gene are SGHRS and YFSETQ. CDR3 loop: CASSLATGAGPYNSPLHF. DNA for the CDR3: TGCGCCAGCAGCTTGGCAACAGGGGCCGGGCCCTATAATTCACCCCTCCACTTT. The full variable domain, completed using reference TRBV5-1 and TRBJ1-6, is KAGVTQTPRYLIKTRGQQVTLSCSPISGHRSVSWYQQTPGQGLQFLFEYFSETQRNKGNFPGRFSGRQFSNSRSEMNVSTLELGDSALYLCASSLATGAGPYNSPLHFGNGTRLTVT.

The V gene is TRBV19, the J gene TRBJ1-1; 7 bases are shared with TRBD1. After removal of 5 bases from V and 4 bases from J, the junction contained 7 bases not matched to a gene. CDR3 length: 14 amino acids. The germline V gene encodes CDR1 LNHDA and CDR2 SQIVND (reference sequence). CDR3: CASSGLDRTTEAFF. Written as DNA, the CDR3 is TGTGCCAGTAGTGGTCTGGACAGGACCACTGAAGCTTTCTTT.

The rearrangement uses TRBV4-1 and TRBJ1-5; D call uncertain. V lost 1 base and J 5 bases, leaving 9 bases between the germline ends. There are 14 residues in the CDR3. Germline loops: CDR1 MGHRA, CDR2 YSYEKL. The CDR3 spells CASSQVMRDQPQHF. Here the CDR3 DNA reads TGCGCCAGCAGCCAAGTCATGAGGGATCAGCCCCAGCATTTT.

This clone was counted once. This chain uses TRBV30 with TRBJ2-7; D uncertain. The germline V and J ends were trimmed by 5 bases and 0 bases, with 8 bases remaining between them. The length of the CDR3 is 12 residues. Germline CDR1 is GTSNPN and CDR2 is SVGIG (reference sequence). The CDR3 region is CAWDHGSYEQYF. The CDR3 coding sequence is TGTGCCTGGGATCACGGCTCCTACGAGCAGTACTTC.

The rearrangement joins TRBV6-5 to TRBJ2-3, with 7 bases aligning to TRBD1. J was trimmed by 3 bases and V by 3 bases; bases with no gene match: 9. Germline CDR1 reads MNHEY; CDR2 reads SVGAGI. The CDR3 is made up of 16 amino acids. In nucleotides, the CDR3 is TGTGCCAGCAGTTATCATCGGGACAGTGCGACAGATACGCAGTATTTT. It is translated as CASSYHRDSATDTQYF.

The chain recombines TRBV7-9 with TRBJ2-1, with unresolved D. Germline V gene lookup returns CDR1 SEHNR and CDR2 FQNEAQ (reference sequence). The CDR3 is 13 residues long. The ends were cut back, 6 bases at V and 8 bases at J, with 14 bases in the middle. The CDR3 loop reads CASRAGSSHEQFF. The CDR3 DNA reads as TGTGCCAGCAGGGCCGGGTCCAGCCATGAGCAGTTCTTC.

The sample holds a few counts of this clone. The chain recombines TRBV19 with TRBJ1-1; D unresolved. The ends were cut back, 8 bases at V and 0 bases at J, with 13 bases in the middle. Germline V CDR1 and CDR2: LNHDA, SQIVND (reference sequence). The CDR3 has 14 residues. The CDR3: CASHQRGLNTEAFF. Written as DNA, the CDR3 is TGTGCCAGTCACCAACGAGGGTTGAACACTGAAGCTTTCTTT.

Here the CDR3 reads CAWSGGGGEQYF. CDR3 sequence (DNA): TGTGCCTGGAGTGGGGGCGGGGGAGAGCAGTACTTC. The V and J genes are TRBV30 and TRBJ2-7; 7 bases line up with TRBD2. The CDR3 length is 12 residues. V lost 1 base, J lost 7 bases, and 4 bases stayed unmatched. Germline assignment: CDR1 GTSNPN and CDR2 SVGIG (reference sequence). The full variable domain, rest sourced from reference TRBV30 and TRBJ2-7, is SQTIHQWPATLVQPVGSPLSLECTVEGTSNPNLYWYRQAAGRGLQLLFYSVGIGQISSEVPQNLSASRPQDRQFILSSKKLLLSDSGFYLCAWSGGGGEQYFGPGTRLTVT.

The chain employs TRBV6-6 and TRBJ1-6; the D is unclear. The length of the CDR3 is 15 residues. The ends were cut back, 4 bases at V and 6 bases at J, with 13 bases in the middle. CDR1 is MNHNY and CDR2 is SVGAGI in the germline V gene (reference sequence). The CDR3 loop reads CASSWALEGNSPLHF. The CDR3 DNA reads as TGTGCCAGCAGTTGGGCCCTGGAGGGTAATTCACCCCTCCACTTT.

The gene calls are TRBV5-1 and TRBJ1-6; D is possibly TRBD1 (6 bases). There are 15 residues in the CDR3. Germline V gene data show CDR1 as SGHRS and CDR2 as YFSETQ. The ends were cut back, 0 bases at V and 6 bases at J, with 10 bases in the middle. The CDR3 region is CASSLEGQPNSPLHF. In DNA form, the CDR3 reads TGCGCCAGCAGCTTGGAAGGACAGCCTAATTCACCCCTCCACTTT.

CDR3 nucleotides: TGCGCCAGCAGCCAAGGCGGGGGGGCACGAGAGACCCAGTACTTC. This codes for CASSQGGGARETQYF. The chain joins TRBV4-1 to TRBJ2-5; the match to TRBD2 covers 9 bases. CDR1 and CDR2 from the germline V gene are MGHRA and YSYEKL. This CDR3 region has 15 residues. V lost 1 base and J lost 4; bases outside the gene matches: 4.

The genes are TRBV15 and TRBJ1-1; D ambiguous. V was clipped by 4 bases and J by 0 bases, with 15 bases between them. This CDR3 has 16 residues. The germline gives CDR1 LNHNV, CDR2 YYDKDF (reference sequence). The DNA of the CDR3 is TGTGCCACCAGCATGGGCCTATGGGCTTTGAACACTGAAGCTTTCTTT. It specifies CATSMGLWALNTEAFF.

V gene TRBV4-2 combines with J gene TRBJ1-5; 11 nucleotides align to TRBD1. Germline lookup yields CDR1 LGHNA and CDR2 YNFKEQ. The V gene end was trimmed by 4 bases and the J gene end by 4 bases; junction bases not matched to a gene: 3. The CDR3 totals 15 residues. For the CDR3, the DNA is TGTGCCAGCAGCCCGGGACAGGGGGATAATCAGCCCCAGCATTTT. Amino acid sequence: CASSPGQGDNQPQHF.

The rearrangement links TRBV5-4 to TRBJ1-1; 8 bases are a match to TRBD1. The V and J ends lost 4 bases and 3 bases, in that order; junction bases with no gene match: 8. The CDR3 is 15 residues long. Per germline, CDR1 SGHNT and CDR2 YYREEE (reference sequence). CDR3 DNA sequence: TGTGCCAGCAGCGAACGGACAGGGAGGGACACTGAAGCTTTCTTT. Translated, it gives CASSERTGRDTEAFF.

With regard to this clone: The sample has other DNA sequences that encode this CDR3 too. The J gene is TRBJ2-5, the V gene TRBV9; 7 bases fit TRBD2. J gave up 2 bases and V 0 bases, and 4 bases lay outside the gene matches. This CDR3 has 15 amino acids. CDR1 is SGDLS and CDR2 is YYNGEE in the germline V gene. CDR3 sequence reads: CASSVGGGGQETQYF. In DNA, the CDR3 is TGTGCCAGCAGCGTAGGGGGCGGGGGACAAGAGACCCAGTACTTC.

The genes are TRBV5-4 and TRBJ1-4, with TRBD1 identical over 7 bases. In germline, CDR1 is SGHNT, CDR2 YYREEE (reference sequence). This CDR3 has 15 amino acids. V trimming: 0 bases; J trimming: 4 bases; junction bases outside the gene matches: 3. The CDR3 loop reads CASSLDTGVNEKLFF. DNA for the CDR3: TGTGCCAGCAGCTTGGATACAGGGGTTAATGAAAAACTGTTTTTT.

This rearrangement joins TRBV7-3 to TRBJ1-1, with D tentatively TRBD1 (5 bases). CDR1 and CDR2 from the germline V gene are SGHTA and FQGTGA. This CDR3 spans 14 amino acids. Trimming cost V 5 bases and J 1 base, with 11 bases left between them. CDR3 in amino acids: CASSLSGPNTEAFF. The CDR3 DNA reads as TGTGCCAGCAGCCTCTCAGGGCCGAACACTGAAGCTTTCTTT.

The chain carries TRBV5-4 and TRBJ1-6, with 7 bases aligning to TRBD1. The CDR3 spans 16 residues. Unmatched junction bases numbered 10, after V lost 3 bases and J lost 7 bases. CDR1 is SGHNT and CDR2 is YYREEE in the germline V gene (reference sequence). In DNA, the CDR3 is TGTGCCAGCAGCTCGTACCGGGGACAGAAGAATTCACCCCTCCACTTT. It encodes CASSSYRGQKNSPLHF.

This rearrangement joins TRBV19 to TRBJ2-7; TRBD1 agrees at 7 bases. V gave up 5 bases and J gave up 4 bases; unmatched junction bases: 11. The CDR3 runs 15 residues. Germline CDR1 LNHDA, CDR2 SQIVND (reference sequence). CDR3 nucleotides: TGTGCCAGTAGTCCCGACGACAGGGTACCGTACGAGCAGTACTTC. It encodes CASSPDDRVPYEQYF. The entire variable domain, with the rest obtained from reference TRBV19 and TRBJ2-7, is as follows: DGGITQSPKYLFRKEGQNVTLSCEQNLNHDAMYWYRQDPGQGLRLIYYSQIVNDFQKGDIAEGYSVSREKKESFPLTVTSAQKNPTAFYLCASSPDDRVPYEQYFGPGTRLTVT.

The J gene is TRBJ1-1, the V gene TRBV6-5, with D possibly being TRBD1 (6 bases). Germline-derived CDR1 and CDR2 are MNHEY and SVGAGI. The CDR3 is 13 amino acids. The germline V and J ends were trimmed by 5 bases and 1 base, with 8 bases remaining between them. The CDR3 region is CASSVDRNTEAFF. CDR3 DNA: TGTGCCAGCAGTGTGGACAGGAACACTGAAGCTTTCTTT.

Here the CDR3 DNA reads TGTGCCACCCGCGAAGGAGCAGGGGACTATGGCTACACCTTC. It yields the protein CATREGAGDYGYTF. The gene calls are TRBV10-3 and TRBJ1-2, with D maybe TRBD1 (6 bases). The ends were cut back, 10 bases at V and 3 bases at J, with 18 bases in the middle. Germline CDR1 and CDR2: ENHRY and SYGVKD. The length of the CDR3 is 14 residues.

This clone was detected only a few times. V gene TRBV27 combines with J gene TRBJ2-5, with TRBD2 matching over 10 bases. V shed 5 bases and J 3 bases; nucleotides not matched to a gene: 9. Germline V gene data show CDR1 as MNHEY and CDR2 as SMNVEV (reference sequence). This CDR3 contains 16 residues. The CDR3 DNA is TGTGCCAGCAGTCTAAGCGGGGGGGCTCTAAAAGAGACCCAGTACTTC. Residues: CASSLSGGALKETQYF.

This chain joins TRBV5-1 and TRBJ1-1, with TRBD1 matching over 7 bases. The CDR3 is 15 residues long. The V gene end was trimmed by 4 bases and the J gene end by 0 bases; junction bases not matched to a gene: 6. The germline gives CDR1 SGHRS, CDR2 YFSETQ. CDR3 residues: CASSPETGLNTEAFF. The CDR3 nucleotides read TGCGCCAGCAGCCCGGAGACAGGGCTGAACACTGAAGCTTTCTTT.